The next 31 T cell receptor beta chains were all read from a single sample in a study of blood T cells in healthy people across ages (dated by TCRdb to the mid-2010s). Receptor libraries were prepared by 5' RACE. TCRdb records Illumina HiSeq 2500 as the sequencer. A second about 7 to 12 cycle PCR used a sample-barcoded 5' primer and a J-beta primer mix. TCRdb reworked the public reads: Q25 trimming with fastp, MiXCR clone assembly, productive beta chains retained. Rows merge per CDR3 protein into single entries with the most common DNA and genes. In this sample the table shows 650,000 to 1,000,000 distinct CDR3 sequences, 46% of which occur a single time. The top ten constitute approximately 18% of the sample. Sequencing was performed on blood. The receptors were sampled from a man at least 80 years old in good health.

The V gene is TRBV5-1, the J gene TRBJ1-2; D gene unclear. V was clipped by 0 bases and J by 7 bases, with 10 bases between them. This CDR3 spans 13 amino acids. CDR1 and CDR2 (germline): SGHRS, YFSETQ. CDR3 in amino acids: CASSLDGVSGYTF. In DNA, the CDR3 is TGCGCCAGCAGCTTGGATGGAGTCTCTGGCTACACCTTC.

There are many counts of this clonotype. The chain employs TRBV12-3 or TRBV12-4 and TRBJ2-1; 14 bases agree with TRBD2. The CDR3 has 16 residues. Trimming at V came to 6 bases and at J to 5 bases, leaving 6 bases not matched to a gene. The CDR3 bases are TGTGCCAGCAGAGTACCGGGACTAGCGGGAGACAATGAGCAGTTCTTC. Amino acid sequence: CASRVPGLAGDNEQFF.

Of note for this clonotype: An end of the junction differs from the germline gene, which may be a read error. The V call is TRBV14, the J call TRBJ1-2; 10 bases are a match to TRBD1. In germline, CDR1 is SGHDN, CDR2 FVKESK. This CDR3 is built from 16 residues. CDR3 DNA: TGTGCCAGCGGCCAAGATCGACAGGGGGCAGACTATGGCTACACCTTC. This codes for CASGQDRQGADYGYTF.

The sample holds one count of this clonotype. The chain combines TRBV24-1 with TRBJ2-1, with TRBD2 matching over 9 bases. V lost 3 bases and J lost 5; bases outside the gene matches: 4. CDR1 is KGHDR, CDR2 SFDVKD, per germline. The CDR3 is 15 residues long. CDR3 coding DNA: TGTGCCACCAGTGATCGACTAGCGGCAAACAATGAGCAGTTCTTC. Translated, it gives CATSDRLAANNEQFF.

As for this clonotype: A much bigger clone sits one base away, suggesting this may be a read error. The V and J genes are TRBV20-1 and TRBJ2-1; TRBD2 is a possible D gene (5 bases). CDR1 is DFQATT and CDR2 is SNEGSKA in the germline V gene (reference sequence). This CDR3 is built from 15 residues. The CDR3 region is CSASGAEGPYNKQFF. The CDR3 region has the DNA TGCAGTGCTAGTGGAGCGGAAGGTCCCTACAATAAGCAGTTCTTC.

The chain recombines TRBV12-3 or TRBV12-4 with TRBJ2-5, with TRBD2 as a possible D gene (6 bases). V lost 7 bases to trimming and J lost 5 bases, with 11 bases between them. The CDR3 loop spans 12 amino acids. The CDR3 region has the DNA TGTGCCAGCACAAATGGGAGGGAGACCCAGTACTTC. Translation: CASTNGRETQYF.

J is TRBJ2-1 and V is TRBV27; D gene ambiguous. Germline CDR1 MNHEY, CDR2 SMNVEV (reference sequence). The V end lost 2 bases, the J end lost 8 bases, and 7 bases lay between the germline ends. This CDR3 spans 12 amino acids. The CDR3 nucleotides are TGTGCCAGCAGTTTAGAACCCCATGAGCAGTTCTTC. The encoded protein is CASSLEPHEQFF.

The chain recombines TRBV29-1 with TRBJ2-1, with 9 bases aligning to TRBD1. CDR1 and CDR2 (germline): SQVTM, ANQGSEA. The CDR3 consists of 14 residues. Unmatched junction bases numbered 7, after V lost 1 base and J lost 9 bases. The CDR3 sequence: CSVEGDRVDGEQFF. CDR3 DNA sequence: TGCAGCGTTGAAGGGGACAGGGTGGACGGTGAGCAGTTCTTC.

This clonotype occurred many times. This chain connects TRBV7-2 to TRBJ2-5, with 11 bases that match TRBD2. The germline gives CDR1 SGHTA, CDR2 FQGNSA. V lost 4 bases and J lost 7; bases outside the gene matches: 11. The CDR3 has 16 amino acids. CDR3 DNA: TGTGCCAGCAGCTCCCTATCGTATAGCGGGGGGGGGACCCAGTACTTC. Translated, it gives CASSSLSYSGGGTQYF.

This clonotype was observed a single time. The CDR3 spells CASSVEIAAETQYF. The CDR3 DNA is TGTGCCAGCAGCGTAGAGATAGCGGCTGAGACCCAGTACTTC. The V gene is TRBV9, the J gene TRBJ2-5; D possibly corresponds to TRBD2 (6 bases). The CDR3 sequence is 14 residues long. V shed 0 bases and J shed 5 bases, with 11 bases lying between them. CDR1 is SGDLS and CDR2 is YYNGEE in the germline V gene.

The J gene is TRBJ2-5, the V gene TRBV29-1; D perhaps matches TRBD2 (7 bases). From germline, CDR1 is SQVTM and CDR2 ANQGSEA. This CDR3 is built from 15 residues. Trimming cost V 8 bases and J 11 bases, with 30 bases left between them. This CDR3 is CSSKGGVDSNNEQYF. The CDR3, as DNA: TGCAGCTCCAAAGGGGGGGTGGACAGCAACAATGAGCAGTACTTC.

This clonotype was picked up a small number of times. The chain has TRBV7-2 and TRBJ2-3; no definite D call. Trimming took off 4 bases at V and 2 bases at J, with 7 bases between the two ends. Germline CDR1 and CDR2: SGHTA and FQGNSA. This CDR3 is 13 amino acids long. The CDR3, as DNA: TGTGCCAGCAGCTCCGCCCCCACAGATACGCAGTATTTT. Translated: CASSSAPTDTQYF.

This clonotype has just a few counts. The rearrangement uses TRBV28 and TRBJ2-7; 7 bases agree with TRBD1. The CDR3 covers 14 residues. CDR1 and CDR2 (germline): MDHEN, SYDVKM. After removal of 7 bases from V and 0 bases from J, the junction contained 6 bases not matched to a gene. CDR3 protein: CASTAGGSSYEQYF. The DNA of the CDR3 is TGTGCCAGCACCGCAGGGGGAAGCTCCTACGAGCAGTACTTC.

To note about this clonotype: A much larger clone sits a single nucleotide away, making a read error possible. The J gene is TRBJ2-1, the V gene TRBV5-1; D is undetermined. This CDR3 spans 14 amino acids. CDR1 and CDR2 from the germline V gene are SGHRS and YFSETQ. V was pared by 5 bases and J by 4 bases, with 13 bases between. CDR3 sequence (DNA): TGCGCCAGCAGGGTGGTCAGGTCATACAATGAGCAGTTCTTC. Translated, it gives CASRVVRSYNEQFF.

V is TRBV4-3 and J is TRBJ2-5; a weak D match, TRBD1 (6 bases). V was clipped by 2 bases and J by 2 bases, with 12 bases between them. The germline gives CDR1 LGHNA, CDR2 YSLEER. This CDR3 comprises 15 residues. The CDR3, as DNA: TGCGCCAGCAGCCAATCACAGGGACCTCAAGAGACCCAGTACTTC. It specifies CASSQSQGPQETQYF.

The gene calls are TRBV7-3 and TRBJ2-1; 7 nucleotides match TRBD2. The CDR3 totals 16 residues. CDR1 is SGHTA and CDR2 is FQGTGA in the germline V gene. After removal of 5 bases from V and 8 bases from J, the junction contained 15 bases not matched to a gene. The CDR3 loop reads CASSPRPGTTTDEQFF. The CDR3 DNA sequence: TGTGCCAGCAGCCCGAGGCCCGGGACTACTACAGATGAGCAGTTCTTC.

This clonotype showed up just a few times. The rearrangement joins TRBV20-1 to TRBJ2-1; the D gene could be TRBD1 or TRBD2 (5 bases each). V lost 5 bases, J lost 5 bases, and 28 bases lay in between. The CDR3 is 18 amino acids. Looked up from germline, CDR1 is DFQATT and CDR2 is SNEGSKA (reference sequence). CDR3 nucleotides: TGCAGTGCTCCACTGGGTCGGGCAGGGAGCTTAAGGGACAATGAGCAGTTCTTC. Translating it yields CSAPLGRAGSLRDNEQFF.

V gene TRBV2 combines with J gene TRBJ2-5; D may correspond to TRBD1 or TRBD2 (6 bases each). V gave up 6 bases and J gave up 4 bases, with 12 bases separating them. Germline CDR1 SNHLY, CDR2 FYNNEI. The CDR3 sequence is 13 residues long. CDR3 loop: CASRGTGAETQYF. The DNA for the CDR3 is TGTGCCAGCAGGGGAACGGGGGCAGAGACCCAGTACTTC.

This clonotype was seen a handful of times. The CDR3 loop reads CSARDRGFNEQFF. As DNA, the CDR3 is TGCAGTGCAAGGGACAGGGGCTTCAATGAGCAGTTCTTC. The chain carries TRBV20-1 and TRBJ2-1, with TRBD1 identical over 10 bases. The CDR3 is made up of 13 amino acids. The junction had 5 bases not matched to a gene; V was cut back by 6 bases and J by 6 bases. Germline CDR1 and CDR2: DFQATT and SNEGSKA (reference sequence).

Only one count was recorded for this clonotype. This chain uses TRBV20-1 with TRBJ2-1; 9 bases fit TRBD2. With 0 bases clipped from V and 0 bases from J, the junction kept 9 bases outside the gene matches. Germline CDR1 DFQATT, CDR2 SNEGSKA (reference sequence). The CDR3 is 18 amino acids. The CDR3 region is CSARDASGAGGSYNEQFF. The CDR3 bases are TGCAGTGCTAGAGATGCCTCTGGAGCGGGGGGCTCCTACAATGAGCAGTTCTTC.

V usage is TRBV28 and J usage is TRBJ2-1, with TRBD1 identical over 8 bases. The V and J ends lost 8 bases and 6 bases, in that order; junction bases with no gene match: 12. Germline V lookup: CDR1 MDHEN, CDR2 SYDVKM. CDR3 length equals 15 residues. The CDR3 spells CASLFRQGMVNEQFF. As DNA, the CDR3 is TGTGCCAGCTTGTTCAGACAGGGGATGGTCAATGAGCAGTTCTTC.

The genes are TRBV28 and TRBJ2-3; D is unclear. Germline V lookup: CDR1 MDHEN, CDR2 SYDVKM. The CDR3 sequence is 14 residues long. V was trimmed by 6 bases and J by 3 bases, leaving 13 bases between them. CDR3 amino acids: CASRPGPQTDTQYF. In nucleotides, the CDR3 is TGTGCCAGCAGGCCTGGGCCCCAGACAGATACGCAGTATTTT.

CDR3 sequence (DNA): TGCAGTGCTAGAGGGACAGGGCCAATGTGGGGCTATGGCTACACCTTC. Protein: CSARGTGPMWGYGYTF. V and J are TRBV20-1 and TRBJ1-2; 8 nucleotides line up with TRBD1. V was pared by 1 base and J by 4 bases, with 11 bases of the junction left unmatched. Germline V gene data show CDR1 as DFQATT and CDR2 as SNEGSKA (reference sequence). The CDR3 sequence is 16 residues long.

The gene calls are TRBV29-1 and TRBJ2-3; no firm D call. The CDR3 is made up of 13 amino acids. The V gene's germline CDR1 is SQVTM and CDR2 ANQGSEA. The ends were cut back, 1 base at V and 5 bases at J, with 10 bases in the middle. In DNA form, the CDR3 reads TGCAGCGTTGAAGGTCTGTTAGGAGATACGCAGTATTTT. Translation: CSVEGLLGDTQYF.

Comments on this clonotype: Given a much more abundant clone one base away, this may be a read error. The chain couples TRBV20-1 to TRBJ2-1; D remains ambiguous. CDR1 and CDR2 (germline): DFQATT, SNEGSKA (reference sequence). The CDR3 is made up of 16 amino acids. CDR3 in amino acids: CSARKSYESSYDEQFF. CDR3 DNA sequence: TGCAGTGCTAGAAAGAGTTATGAGAGCTCCTACGATGAGCAGTTCTTC.

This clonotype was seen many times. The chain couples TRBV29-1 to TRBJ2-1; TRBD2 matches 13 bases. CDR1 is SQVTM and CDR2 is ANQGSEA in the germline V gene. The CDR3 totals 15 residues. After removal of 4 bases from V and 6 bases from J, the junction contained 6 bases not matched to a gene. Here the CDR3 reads CSVGRTSGRANEQFF. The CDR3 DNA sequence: TGCAGCGTTGGCCGTACTAGCGGGAGGGCCAATGAGCAGTTCTTC.

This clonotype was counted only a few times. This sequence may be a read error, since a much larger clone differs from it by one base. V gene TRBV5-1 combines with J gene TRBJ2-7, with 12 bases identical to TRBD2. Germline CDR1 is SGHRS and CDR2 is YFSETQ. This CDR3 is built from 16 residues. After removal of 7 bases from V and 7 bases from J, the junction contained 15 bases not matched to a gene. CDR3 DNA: TGCGCCAGCCGTAACCCTAGCGGGAGGGCCTACAATGAGCAGTACTTC. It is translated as CASRNPSGRAYNEQYF.

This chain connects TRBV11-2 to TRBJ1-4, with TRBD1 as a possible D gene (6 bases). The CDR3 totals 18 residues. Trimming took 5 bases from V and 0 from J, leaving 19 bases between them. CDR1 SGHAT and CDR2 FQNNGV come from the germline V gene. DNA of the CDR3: TGTGCCAGCAGCACGGGAGGCAGGGGTATAGCAACTAATGAAAAACTGTTTTTT. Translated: CASSTGGRGIATNEKLFF.

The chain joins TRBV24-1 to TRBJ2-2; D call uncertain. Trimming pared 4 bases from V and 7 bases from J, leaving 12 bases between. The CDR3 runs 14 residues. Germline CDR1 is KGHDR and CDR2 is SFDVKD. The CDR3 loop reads CATSDPQWGGELFF. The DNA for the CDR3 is TGTGCCACCAGTGACCCTCAATGGGGCGGGGAGCTGTTTTTT.

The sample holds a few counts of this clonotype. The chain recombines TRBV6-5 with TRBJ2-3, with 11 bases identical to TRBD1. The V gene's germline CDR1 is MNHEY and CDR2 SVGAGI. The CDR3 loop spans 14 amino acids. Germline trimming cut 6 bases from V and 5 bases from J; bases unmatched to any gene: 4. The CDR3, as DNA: TGTGCCAGCAGAACCGGGACAGGGGGAGATACGCAGTATTTT. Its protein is CASRTGTGGDTQYF.

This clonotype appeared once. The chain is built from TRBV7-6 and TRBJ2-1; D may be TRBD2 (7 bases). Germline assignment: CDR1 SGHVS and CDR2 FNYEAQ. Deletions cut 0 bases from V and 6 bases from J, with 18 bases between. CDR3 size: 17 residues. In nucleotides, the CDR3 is TGTGCCAGCAGCTTAGCGGGGGGGGAACTCAGGGGCAATGAGCAGTTCTTC. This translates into CASSLAGGELRGNEQFF.